A single TCR beta chain is shown here with its context. This sample includes further DNA sequences coding for the same CDR3. The data stem from a study of cytomegalovirus exposure and HLA in healthy donors. With 60 Vbeta and 13 Jbeta primers, the PCR was carried out. The table came from immunoSEQ multiplex PCR; TCRdb's copy has only in-frame clones and leaves some out. This sample has 90,000 to 150,000 clones; roughly three quarters occur once, and the top ten carry 9.5% to 15%. The specimen was PBMCs. The TCR comes from a middle-aged woman in good health and CMV-seropositive.

CDR3 in amino acids: CAWSVQGNQPQHF. The CDR3 nucleotides read TGTGCCTGGAGTGTACAGGGAAATCAGCCCCAGCATTTT. The V gene is TRBV30, the J gene TRBJ1-5; tentatively, D is TRBD1 (6 bases). V lost 0 bases and J 4 bases, leaving 7 bases between the germline ends. Germline V gene lookup returns CDR1 GTSNPN and CDR2 SVGIG (reference sequence). This CDR3 has 13 amino acids.